This TCR beta chain was profiled in a study of blood T cell repertoires in COVID-19 (TCRdb year 2020). Notes on the research overall: Samples from collaborators originated in the United States, Italy and Spain and spanned both the acute and convalescent phases of COVID-19. The material from the prospective study consisted of cDNA or gDNA derived from T cells, B-cell-depleted T cells, or PBMCs. The dataset comprised deeply sampled blood TCRbeta repertoires from subjects exposed to, actively infected with, or recovered from COVID-19. The repertoires were released in a freely available public database intended as a resource for research on the immune response to SARS-CoV-2. The samples were drawn from two sources: the first 160 participants of the ongoing ImmuneRACE study, and over 950 subjects contributed by 6 global collaborators. Sample metadata almost always included a de-identified subject ID, COVID-19 status, age in years and sex. Where HLA class I and class II types were available, the types were taken from metadata supplied by the sample provider, not from assay-based typing.

As concerns this clone: The antigen it binds to is not known. No per-base quality is available; no much larger clone lies one base away. The sample holds other DNA sequences that translate to the same CDR3.

Paper-wide results and their limitations: The quantity of clinical and demographic metadata differed by source and by participant and was supplied without curation.

Participants in the prospective study were aged roughly 18 to 89 years, lived in under 30 United States geographic areas, and enrolled through a virtual design. In the prospective study, participants were assigned to cohorts based on the clinical history participants reported in a screening survey and a study questionnaire. Recovered participants in ImmuneRACE Cohort 3 were defined as having two consecutive negative NP/OP PCR tests, clearance from a healthcare professional, or resolution of symptoms. In the prospective study, whole blood, serum and a nasopharyngeal or oropharyngeal swab were collected from each participant by mobile phlebotomists. Additional blood draws and questionnaires over an approximately two-month period could optionally be provided by prospective study participants. Before DNA extraction, blood samples from the prospective study were shipped at room temperature or frozen.

The CDR1 and CDR2 encoded by the germline V gene are SNHLY and FYNNEI. Trimming takes 4 bases from V and 2 bases from J, and the germline ends sit 3 bases apart. Including cysteine and phenylalanine, the CDR3 has 11 amino acids. Only the CDR3 portion is preserved as DNA: 33 bases, with reading frame beginning at the first base. TCRbeta CDR3 regions were amplified from genomic DNA by means of the immunoSEQ Assay, a bias-controlled multiplex PCR. The paper's processing steps were these. The number of nucleated cells in each sample was estimated by amplification of reference gene primers within the assay. Sequence reads were collapsed and filtered to measure the absolute abundance of every unique TCRbeta CDR3 rearrangement. For each sample, productive Simpson clonality was calculated by taking the square root of Simpson's diversity index across productive rearrangements. The table was pulled from immuneACCESS by TCRdb, which kept in-frame rearrangements only. Such tables lose some clones; where checked, under half of the loss comes from unresolved V genes, and the rest has no known cause. V, J and clone size are those of that table, while D and trimming were read from the DNA. In all, the sample holds about 300,000 clones, and 70% to 90% of those were seen once. The ten largest clones add up to less than 2.5% of the sample.

Here the chain combines TRBV2 and TRBJ2-7, with an unclear D gene assignment. Sequenced input: PBMCs or T cells enriched from blood (not recorded which). This clonotype was sampled from a man aged 25 to 40 who had recovered from COVID-19. The DNA reads TGTGCCAGCAGTGCGGCCTACGAGCAGTACTTC. Translated, this is CASSAAYEQYF.